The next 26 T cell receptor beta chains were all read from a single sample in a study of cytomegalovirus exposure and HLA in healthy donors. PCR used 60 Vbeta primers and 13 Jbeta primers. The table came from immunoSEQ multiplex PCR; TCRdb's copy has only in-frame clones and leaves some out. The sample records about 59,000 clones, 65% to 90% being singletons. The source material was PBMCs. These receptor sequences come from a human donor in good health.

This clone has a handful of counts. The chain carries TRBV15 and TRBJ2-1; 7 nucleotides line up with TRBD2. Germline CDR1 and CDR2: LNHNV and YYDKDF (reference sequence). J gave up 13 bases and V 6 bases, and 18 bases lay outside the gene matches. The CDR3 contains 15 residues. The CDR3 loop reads CATRVAGGTSGPQFF. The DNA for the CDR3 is TGTGCCACCAGAGTTGCCGGGGGGACCTCAGGCCCCCAGTTCTTC.

CDR3 coding DNA: TGTGCCAGCAATGTAGCGGGAGGGCTGACTAGATCGAACACCGGGGAGCTGTTTTTT. Protein sequence: CASNVAGGLTRSNTGELFF. The gene calls are TRBV6-1 and TRBJ2-2, with 11 bases matching TRBD2. Germline trimming cut 7 bases from V and 0 bases from J; bases unmatched to any gene: 13. The CDR3 contains 19 residues. The germline CDR1 and CDR2 sequences are MNHNS and SASEGT.

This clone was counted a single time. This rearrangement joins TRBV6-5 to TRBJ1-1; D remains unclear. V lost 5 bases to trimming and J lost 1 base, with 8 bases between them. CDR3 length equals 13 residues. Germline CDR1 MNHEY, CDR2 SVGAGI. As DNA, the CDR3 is TGTGCCAGCAGTCAACAAGAGAACACTGAAGCTTTCTTT. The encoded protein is CASSQQENTEAFF.

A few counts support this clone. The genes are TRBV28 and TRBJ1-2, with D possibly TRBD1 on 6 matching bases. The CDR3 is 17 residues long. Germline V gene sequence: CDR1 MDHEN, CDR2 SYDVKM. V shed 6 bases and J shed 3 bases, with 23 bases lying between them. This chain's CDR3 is CASSLYRVLRKDYGYTF. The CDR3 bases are TGTGCCAGCAGCCTTTACAGGGTACTAAGGAAGGACTATGGCTACACCTTC.

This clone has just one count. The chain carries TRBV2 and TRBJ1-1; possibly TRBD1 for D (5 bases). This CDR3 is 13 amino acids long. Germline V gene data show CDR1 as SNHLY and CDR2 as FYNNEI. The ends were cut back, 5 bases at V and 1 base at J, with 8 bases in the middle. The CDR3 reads CASSLTGNTEAFF. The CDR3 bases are TGTGCCAGCAGTTTAACAGGGAACACTGAAGCTTTCTTT.

The CDR3 DNA reads TGCAGCGTCCGGAACACTGAAGCTTTCTTT. Its translation: CSVRNTEAFF. The chain has TRBV29-1 and TRBJ1-1; no reliable D call. The CDR3 has 10 residues. The ends were cut back, 6 bases at V and 1 base at J, with 3 bases in the middle. The germline V gene encodes CDR1 SQVTM and CDR2 ANQGSEA.

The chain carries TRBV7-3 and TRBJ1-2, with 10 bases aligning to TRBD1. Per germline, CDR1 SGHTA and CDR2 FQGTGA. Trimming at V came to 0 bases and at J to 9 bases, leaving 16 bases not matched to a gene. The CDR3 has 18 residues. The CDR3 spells CASSLTPGIGTGVGSYTF. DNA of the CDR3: TGTGCCAGCAGCTTAACGCCCGGGATCGGGACAGGGGTGGGGAGCTACACCTTC.

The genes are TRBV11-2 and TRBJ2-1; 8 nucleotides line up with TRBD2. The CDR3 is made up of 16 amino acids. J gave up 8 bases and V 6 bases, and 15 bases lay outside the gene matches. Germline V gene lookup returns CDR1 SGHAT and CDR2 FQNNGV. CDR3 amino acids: CASRRRTGTSRYEQFF. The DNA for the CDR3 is TGTGCCAGCAGGCGCCGCACCGGGACTAGTAGATATGAGCAGTTCTTC.

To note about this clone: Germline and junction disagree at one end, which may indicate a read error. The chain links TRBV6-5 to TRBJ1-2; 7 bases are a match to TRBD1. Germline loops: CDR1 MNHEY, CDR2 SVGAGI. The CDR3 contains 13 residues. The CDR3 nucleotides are TGTGCCAGCAGTGGGACAGAAAACTATGGCCACACCTTC. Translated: CASSGTENYGHTF.

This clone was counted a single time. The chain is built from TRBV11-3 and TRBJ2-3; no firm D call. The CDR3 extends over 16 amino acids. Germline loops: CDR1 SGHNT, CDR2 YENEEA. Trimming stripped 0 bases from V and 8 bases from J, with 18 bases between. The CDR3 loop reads CASSLDPSRYDGTQYF. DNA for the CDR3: TGTGCCAGCAGCTTAGATCCCTCCCGGTACGATGGTACGCAGTATTTT. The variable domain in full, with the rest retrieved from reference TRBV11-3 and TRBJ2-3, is EAGVVQSPRYKIIEKKQPVAFWCNPISGHNTLYWYLQNLGQGPELLIRYENEEAVDDSQLPKDRFSAERLKGVDSTLKIQPAELGDSAVYLCASSLDPSRYDGTQYFGPGTRLTVL.

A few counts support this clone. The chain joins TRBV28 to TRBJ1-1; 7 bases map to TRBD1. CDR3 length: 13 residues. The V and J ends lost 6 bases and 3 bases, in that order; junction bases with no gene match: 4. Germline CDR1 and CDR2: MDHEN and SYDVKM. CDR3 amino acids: CASRPGQYTEAFF. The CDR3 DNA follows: TGTGCCAGCAGACCGGGACAGTACACTGAAGCTTTCTTT.

CDR3 DNA: TGTGCCAGCAGCGCGCTAGCGGGGGGGCCTAGGGAGCAGTTCTTC. Translated, it gives CASSALAGGPREQFF. The chain couples TRBV7-9 to TRBJ2-1; TRBD2 aligns across 12 bases. Germline CDR1 reads SEHNR; CDR2 reads FQNEAQ (reference sequence). This CDR3 has 15 amino acids. With V trimmed by 5 bases and J by 10 bases, 9 bases remained unmatched.

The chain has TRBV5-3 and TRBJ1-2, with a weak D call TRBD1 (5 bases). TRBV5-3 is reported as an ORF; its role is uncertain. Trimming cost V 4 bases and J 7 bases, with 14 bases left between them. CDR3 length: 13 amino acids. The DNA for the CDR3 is TGTGCCAGAAGCCGGGGGGGGTGCGGTGGCTACACCTTC. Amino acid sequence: CARSRGGCGGYTF.

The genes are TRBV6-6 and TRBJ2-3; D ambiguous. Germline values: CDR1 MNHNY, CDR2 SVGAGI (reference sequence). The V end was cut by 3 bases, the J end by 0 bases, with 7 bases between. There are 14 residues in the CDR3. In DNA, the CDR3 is TGTGCCAGCAGTTATTTCGTTAGCACAGATACGCAGTATTTT. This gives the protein CASSYFVSTDTQYF.

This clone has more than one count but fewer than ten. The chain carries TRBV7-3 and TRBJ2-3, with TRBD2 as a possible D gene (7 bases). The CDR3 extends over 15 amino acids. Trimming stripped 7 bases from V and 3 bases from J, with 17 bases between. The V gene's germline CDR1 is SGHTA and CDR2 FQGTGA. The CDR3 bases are TGTGCCAGCACCCTTTCCGGGGGGCTTACAGATACGCAGTATTTT. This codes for CASTLSGGLTDTQYF.

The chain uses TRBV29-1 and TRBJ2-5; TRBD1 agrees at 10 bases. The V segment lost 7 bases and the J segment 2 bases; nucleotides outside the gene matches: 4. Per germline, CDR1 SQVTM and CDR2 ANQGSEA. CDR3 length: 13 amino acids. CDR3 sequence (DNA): TGCAGCGCCCAGGGACAGGGGCAAGAGACCCAGTACTTC. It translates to CSAQGQGQETQYF.

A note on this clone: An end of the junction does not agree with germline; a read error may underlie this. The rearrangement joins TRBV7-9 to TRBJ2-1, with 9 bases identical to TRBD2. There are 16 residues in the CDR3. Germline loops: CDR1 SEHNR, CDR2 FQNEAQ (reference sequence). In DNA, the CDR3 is TGTTCCAGCAGCTCCCGTAGCGGGGGAACCTACAATGAGCAGTTCTTC. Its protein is CSSSSRSGGTYNEQFF.

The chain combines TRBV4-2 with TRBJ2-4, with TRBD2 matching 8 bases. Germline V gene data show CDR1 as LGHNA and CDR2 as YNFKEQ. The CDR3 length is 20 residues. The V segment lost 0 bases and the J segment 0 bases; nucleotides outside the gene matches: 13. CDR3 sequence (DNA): TGTGCCAGCAGCCAAGACTCTAGCGGGTGGGGAAGTGGAGCCAAAAACATTCAGTACTTC. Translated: CASSQDSSGWGSGAKNIQYF.

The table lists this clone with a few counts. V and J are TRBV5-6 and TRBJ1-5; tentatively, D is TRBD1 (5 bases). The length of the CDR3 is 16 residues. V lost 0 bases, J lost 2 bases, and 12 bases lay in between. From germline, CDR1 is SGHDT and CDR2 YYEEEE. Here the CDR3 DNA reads TGTGCCAGCAGCTTGGGGGCGGGGGGTGGCAATCAGCCCCAGCATTTT. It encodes CASSLGAGGGNQPQHF.

The CDR3 DNA is TGTGCCAGCAGTGAGCATCATCGGGAGCAGTACTTC. Protein: CASSEHHREQYF. V is TRBV2 and J is TRBJ2-7, with D unclear. The CDR3 has 12 residues. V lost 3 bases, J lost 7 bases, and 10 bases lay in between. Per germline, CDR1 SNHLY and CDR2 FYNNEI.

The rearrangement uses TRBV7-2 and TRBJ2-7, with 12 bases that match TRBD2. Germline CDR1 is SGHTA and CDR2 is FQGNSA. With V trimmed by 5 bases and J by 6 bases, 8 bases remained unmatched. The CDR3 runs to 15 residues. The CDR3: CASSPRLAGDREQYF. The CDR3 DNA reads TGTGCCAGCAGCCCCCGACTAGCGGGAGACCGCGAGCAGTACTTC.

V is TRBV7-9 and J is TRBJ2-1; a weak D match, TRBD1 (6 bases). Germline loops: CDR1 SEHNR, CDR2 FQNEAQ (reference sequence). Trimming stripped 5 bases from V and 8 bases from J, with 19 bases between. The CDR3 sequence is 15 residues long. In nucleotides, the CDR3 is TGTGCCAGCAGCCACCCGGGACACCTTAGGGATGAGCAGTTCTTC. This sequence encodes CASSHPGHLRDEQFF. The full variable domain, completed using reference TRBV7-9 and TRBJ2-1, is DTGVSQNPRHKITKRGQNVTFRCDPISEHNRLYWYRQTLGQGPEFLTYFQNEAQLEKSRLLSDRFSAERPKGSFSTLEIQRTEQGDSAMYLCASSHPGHLRDEQFFGPGTRLTVL.

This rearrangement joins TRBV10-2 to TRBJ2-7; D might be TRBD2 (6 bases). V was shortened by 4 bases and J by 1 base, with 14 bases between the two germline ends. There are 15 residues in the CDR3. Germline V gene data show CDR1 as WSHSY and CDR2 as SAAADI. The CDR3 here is CASSGERALSYEQYF. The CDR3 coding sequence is TGCGCCAGCAGTGGGGAGCGGGCCCTTTCCTACGAGCAGTACTTC.

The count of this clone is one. This CDR3 reads CASSPTDYSYEQYF. The CDR3 DNA reads TGTGCCAGCAGCCCTACGGACTATTCCTACGAGCAGTACTTC. The chain couples TRBV9 to TRBJ2-5, with D tentatively TRBD2 (6 bases). Near its end, the DNA agrees better with TRBJ2-7, so the J call may be wrong. The CDR3 runs to 14 residues. Germline CDR1 is SGDLS and CDR2 is YYNGEE.

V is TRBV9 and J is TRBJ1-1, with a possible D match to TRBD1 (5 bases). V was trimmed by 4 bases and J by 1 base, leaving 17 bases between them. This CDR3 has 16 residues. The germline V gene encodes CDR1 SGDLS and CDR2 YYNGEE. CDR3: CASSPKVWGGNTEAFF. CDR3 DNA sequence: TGTGCCAGCAGCCCCAAGGTGTGGGGGGGGAACACTGAAGCTTTCTTT.

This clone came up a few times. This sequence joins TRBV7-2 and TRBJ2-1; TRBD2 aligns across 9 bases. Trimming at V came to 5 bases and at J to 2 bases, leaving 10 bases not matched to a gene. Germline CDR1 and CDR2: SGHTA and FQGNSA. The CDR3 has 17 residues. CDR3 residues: CASSLQAGGPPYNEQFF. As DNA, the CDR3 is TGTGCCAGCAGCCTGCAGGCGGGAGGGCCCCCCTACAATGAGCAGTTCTTC. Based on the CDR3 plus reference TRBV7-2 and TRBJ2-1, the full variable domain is GAGVSQSPSNKVTEKGKDVELRCDPISGHTALYWYRQSLGQGLEFLIYFQGNSAPDKSGLPSDRFSAERTGGSVSTLTIQRTQQEDSAVYLCASSLQAGGPPYNEQFFGPGTRLTVL.